These 19 T cell receptor beta chains share one sample of origin, sequenced in a study of blood T cell repertoires in COVID-19. TCRdb's copy holds only in-frame clones and misses some; the assay was immunoSEQ multiplex PCR. The table includes 150,000 to 200,000 clones, more than 65% detected once. Sequences were obtained from peripheral blood. These receptors were obtained from a human donor with acute or convalescent COVID-19. The donor label of this sample is uncertain.

The chain's CDR3 is CASSNLTPNQPQHF. CDR3 coding DNA: TGTGCCAGCAGTAACTTGACACCCAATCAGCCCCAGCATTTT. This chain joins TRBV2 and TRBJ1-5, with D uncertain. Trimming shortened V by 5 bases and J by 3 bases, and 11 bases separated the two germline ends. CDR1 and CDR2 from the germline V gene are SNHLY and FYNNEI. This CDR3 comprises 14 residues.

V and J are TRBV18 and TRBJ2-5; maybe TRBD1 (5 bases). Trimming took 3 bases from V and 5 from J, leaving 16 bases between them. CDR3 size: 15 residues. Germline assignment: CDR1 KGHSH and CDR2 LQKENI. In DNA form, the CDR3 reads TGTGCCAGCTCACCCCAGGGAATTCAATCGGAGACCCAGTACTTC. It codes for CASSPQGIQSETQYF. Drawing the rest from reference TRBV18 and TRBJ2-5, the complete variable domain is NAGVMQNPRHLVRRRGQEARLRCSPMKGHSHVYWYRQLPEEGLKFMVYLQKENIIDESGMPKERFSAEFPKEGPSILRIQQVVRGDSAAYFCASSPQGIQSETQYFGPGTRLLVL.

V is TRBV11-2 and J is TRBJ2-5, with D possibly being TRBD2 (5 bases). CDR1 SGHAT and CDR2 FQNNGV come from the germline V gene. Trimming stripped 4 bases from V and 3 bases from J, with 21 bases between. The CDR3 covers 17 residues. For the CDR3, the DNA is TGTGCCAGCAGCTACGACCTATACACTAGAGCCAAAGAGACCCAGTACTTC. This codes for CASSYDLYTRAKETQYF.

V usage is TRBV10-2 and J usage is TRBJ2-7, with a possible D match to TRBD2 (6 bases). The CDR3 covers 14 residues. Germline assignment: CDR1 WSHSY and CDR2 SAAADI. V gave up 7 bases and J gave up 0 bases, with 13 bases separating them. Written as DNA, the CDR3 is TGCGCCAGCAATTCGGGAGTTTCCTCCTACGAGCAGTACTTC. This encodes CASNSGVSSYEQYF.

Of note for this clone: No DNA is shown, since the ends of the CDR3 on it are uncertain; the CDR3 is the one TCRdb lists. The chain links TRBV28 to TRBJ1-1. Germline CDR1 MDHEN, CDR2 SYDVKM. The CDR3 length equals 12 residues, ends included. This CDR3 is CASSSSNTEAFF.

The V and J genes are TRBV2 and TRBJ2-7, with TRBD1 as a possible D gene (6 bases). V was pared by 7 bases and J by 13 bases, with 17 bases between. This CDR3 comprises 11 residues. CDR1 and CDR2 from the germline V gene are SNHLY and FYNNEI. The CDR3 DNA reads as TGTGCCAGCACGGTACAGGGAATGCATTACTTC. It translates to CASTVQGMHYF.

This rearrangement joins TRBV6-5 to TRBJ2-3; 9 nucleotides agree with TRBD1. CDR3 length equals 15 residues. The junction had 10 bases not matched to a gene; V was cut back by 6 bases and J by 6 bases. Germline CDR1 and CDR2: MNHEY and SVGAGI. The chain's CDR3 is CASSPRDRVGDTQYF. As DNA, the CDR3 is TGTGCCAGCAGCCCCCGGGACAGGGTGGGGGATACGCAGTATTTT.

The V and J genes are TRBV6-5 and TRBJ1-3; TRBD1 matches 11 bases. The germline V gene has CDR1 MNHEY and CDR2 SVGAGI. Losses at the gene ends were 11 bases for V and 6 bases for J; bases not matched to a gene: 3. The CDR3 runs to 12 residues. The CDR3, as DNA: TGTGCCGGGGGACAGGGGGAAAACACCATATATTTT. Residues: CAGGQGENTIYF.

This chain uses TRBV27 with TRBJ2-7; TRBD2 agrees at 13 bases. This CDR3 has 16 residues. V shed 5 bases, J shed 0 bases, and the junction held 4 bases outside the gene matches. Germline CDR1 and CDR2: MNHEY and SMNVEV (reference sequence). CDR3 sequence (DNA): TGTGCCAGCAGTCCAAGGACTAGCGGGAGCTCCTACGAGCAGTACTTC. Its protein product is CASSPRTSGSSYEQYF.

This clone was observed once. This sequence joins TRBV7-2 and TRBJ1-5; no reliable D call. The germline CDR1 and CDR2 sequences are SGHTA and FQGNSA. This CDR3 comprises 15 residues. V was pared by 0 bases and J by 0 bases, with 6 bases between. This CDR3 reads CASSLARYSNQPQHF. The CDR3 DNA reads TGTGCCAGCAGCTTAGCCAGGTATAGCAATCAGCCCCAGCATTTT. Based on the CDR3 plus reference TRBV7-2 and TRBJ1-5, the full variable domain is GAGVSQSPSNKVTEKGKDVELRCDPISGHTALYWYRQSLGQGLEFLIYFQGNSAPDKSGLPSDRFSAERTGGSVSTLTIQRTQQEDSAVYLCASSLARYSNQPQHFGDGTRLSIL.

This rearrangement joins TRBV5-1 to TRBJ1-1; D gene unclear. Germline values: CDR1 SGHRS, CDR2 YFSETQ. CDR3 length equals 13 residues. Trimming removed 4 bases at V and 5 bases at J, with 12 bases between. CDR3 sequence: CASSHGLETEAFF. CDR3 in DNA: TGCGCCAGCAGCCATGGGCTGGAAACTGAAGCTTTCTTT.

V gene TRBV18 combines with J gene TRBJ2-7, with a weak D call TRBD2 (5 bases). Germline CDR1 KGHSH, CDR2 LQKENI. Trimming shortened V by 3 bases and J by 10 bases, and 13 bases separated the two germline ends. This CDR3 is built from 12 residues. In DNA, the CDR3 is TGTGCCAGCTCACCCTCCTCGGGATCCCAGTACTTC. Translated: CASSPSSGSQYF.

The J gene is TRBJ1-2, the V gene TRBV28; 7 positions match TRBD1. Trimming took 3 bases from V and 8 from J; bases not matched to a gene: 12. The CDR3 is 15 amino acids. Per germline, CDR1 MDHEN and CDR2 SYDVKM. The CDR3 protein is CASSLDPGQSKGYTF. CDR3 nucleotides: TGTGCCAGCAGTTTGGACCCGGGACAGTCGAAGGGCTACACCTTC.

V and J are TRBV7-3 and TRBJ2-3, with 10 bases matching TRBD2. Germline lookup yields CDR1 SGHTA and CDR2 FQGTGA. The CDR3 extends over 12 amino acids. CDR3 residues: CASGGTTDTQYF. CDR3 nucleotides: TGTGCTAGCGGGGGGACCACAGATACGCAGTATTTT.

V is TRBV3-1 (or the pseudogene TRBV3-2) and J is TRBJ1-2, with TRBD1 matching over 8 bases. This CDR3 spans 13 amino acids. Germline CDR1 reads LGHDT; CDR2 reads YNNKEL (reference sequence). V lost 7 bases to trimming and J lost 4 bases; unmatched junction nucleotides: 5. In nucleotides, the CDR3 is TGTGCCAGCACGAACAGGGGGAGCTATGGCTACACCTTC. Protein sequence: CASTNRGSYGYTF.

The CDR3 loop reads CASSLGQANEQYF. CDR3 DNA: TGTGCCAGCAGCTTAGGACAGGCGAACGAGCAGTACTTC. V is TRBV11-3 and J is TRBJ2-7; possibly TRBD1 for D (6 bases). This CDR3 region has 13 residues. The germline V gene has CDR1 SGHNT and CDR2 YENEEA. The V end lost 1 base, the J end lost 5 bases, and 9 bases lay between the germline ends.

This clone was counted only a few times. This rearrangement joins TRBV19 to TRBJ1-1; 7 nucleotides match TRBD1. The CDR3 is 14 amino acids. Germline CDR1 reads LNHDA; CDR2 reads SQIVND (reference sequence). Unmatched junction bases numbered 4, after V lost 5 bases and J lost 1 base. The CDR3 loop reads CASSSGQTNTEAFF. Here the CDR3 DNA reads TGTGCCAGTAGTTCGGGACAGACGAACACTGAAGCTTTCTTT.

The V gene is TRBV25-1, the J gene TRBJ2-6, with 7 bases lining up with TRBD1. CDR1 MGHDK and CDR2 SYGVNS come from the germline V gene. The J segment lost 2 bases and the V segment lost 1 base, leaving 5 bases of the junction unmatched. The CDR3 runs to 17 residues. CDR3 nucleotides: TGTGCCAGCAGTGAATCCCCCACAGGGGCTGGGGCCAACGTCCTGACTTTC. Amino acids: CASSESPTGAGANVLTF.

The chain has TRBV7-9 and TRBJ1-5; D ambiguous. Per the germline V gene, CDR1 is SEHNR and CDR2 is FQNEAQ (reference sequence). V was cut by 5 bases and J by 7 bases, with 24 bases left in between. The CDR3 contains 17 residues. CDR3 region: CASSKSTMDPTGQPQHF. In nucleotides, the CDR3 is TGTGCCAGCAGCAAGAGTACGATGGACCCCACGGGGCAGCCCCAGCATTTT.